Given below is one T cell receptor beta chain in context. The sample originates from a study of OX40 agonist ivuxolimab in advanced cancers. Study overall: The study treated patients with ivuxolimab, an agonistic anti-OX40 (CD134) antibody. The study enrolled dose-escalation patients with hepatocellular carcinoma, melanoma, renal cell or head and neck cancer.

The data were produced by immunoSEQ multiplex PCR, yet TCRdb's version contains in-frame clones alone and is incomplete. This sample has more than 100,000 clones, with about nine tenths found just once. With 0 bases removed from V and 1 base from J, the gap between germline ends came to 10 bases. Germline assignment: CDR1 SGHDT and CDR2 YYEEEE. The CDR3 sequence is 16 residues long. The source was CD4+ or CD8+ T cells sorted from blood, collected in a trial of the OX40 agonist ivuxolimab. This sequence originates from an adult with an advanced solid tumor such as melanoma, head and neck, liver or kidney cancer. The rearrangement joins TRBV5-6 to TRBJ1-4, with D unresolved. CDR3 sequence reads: CASSLERTLTNEKLFF. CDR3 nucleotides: TGTGCCAGCAGCTTGGAACGAACGCTAACTAATGAAAAACTGTTTTTT.